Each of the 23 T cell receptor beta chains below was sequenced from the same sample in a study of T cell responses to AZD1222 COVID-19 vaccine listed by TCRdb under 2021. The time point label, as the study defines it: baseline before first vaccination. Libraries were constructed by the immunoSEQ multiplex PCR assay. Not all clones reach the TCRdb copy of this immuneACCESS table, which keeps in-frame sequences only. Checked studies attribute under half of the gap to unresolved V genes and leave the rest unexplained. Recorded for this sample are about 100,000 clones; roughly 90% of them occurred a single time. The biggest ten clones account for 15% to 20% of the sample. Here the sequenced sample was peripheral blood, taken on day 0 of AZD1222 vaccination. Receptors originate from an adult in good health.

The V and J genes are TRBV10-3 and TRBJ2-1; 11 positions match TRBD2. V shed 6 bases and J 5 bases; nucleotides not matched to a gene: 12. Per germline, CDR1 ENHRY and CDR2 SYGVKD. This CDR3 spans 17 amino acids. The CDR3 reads CAISGQIPGLADNEQFF. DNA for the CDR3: TGTGCCATCAGCGGACAGATCCCGGGACTAGCGGACAATGAGCAGTTCTTC.

CDR3 DNA sequence: TGTGCCAGAGCCCGGGTGACTACACTCTACGAGCAGTACTTC. Translation: CARARVTTLYEQYF. The V gene is TRBV27, the J gene TRBJ2-7, with a weak D call TRBD2 (5 bases). Germline V gives CDR1 MNHEY, CDR2 SMNVEV (reference sequence). The CDR3 covers 14 residues. V was cut by 9 bases and J by 3 bases, with 18 bases left in between.

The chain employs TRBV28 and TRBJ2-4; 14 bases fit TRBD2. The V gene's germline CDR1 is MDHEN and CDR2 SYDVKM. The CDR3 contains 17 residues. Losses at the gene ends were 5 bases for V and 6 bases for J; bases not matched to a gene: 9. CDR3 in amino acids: CASSQPGLAGEGNIQYF. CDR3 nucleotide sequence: TGTGCCAGCAGTCAGCCGGGACTAGCGGGAGAGGGAAACATTCAGTACTTC. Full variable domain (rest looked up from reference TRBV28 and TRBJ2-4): DVKVTQSSRYLVKRTGEKVFLECVQDMDHENMFWYRQDPGLGLRLIYFSYDVKMKEKGDIPEGYSVSREKKERFSLILESASTNQTSMYLCASSQPGLAGEGNIQYFGAGTRLSVL.

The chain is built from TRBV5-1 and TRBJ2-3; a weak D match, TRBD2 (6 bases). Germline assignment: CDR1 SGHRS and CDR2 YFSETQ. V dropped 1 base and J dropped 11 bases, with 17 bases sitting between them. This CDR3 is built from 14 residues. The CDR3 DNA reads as TGCGCCAGCAGCTTGCGTAGTGAGGACGGGGGGCAGTATTTT. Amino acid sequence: CASSLRSEDGGQYF. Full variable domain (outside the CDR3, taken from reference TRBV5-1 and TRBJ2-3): KAGVTQTPRYLIKTRGQQVTLSCSPISGHRSVSWYQQTPGQGLQFLFEYFSETQRNKGNFPGRFSGRQFSNSRSEMNVSTLELGDSALYLCASSLRSEDGGQYFGPGTRLTVL.

The CDR3 loop reads CASSPSTGGTDTQYF. The CDR3 DNA is TGCGCCAGCAGCCCTAGTACGGGGGGGACAGATACGCAGTATTTT. V is TRBV5-1 and J is TRBJ2-3; 8 positions match TRBD2. Unmatched junction bases numbered 7, after V lost 4 bases and J lost 3 bases. There are 15 residues in the CDR3. CDR1 SGHRS and CDR2 YFSETQ come from the germline V gene.

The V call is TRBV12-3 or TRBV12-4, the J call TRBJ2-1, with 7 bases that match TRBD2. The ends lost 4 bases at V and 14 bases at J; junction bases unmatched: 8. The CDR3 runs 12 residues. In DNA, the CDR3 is TGTGCCAGCAGTTACAATCGCGGGAGTGAGTTCTTC. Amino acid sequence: CASSYNRGSEFF.

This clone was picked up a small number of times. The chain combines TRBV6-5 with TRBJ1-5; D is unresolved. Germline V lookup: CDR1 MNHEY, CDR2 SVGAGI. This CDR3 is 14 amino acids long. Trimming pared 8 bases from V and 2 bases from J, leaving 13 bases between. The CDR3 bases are TGTGCCAGCGTAGAGTTCCAAGGCAATCAGCCCCAGCATTTT. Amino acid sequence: CASVEFQGNQPQHF.

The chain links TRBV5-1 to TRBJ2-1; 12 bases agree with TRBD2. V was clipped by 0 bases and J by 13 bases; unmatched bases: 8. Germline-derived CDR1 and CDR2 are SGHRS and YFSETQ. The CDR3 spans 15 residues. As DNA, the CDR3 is TGCGCCAGCAGCTTGGGACTAGCGGGAGTCAGTCATCAGTTCTTC. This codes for CASSLGLAGVSHQFF.

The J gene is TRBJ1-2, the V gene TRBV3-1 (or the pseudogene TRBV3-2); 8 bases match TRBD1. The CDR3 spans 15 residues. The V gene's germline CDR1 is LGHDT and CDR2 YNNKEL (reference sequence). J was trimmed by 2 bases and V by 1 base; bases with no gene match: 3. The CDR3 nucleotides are TGTGCCAGCAGCCAAGGGACAGGGATAAACTATGGCTACACCTTC. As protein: CASSQGTGINYGYTF.

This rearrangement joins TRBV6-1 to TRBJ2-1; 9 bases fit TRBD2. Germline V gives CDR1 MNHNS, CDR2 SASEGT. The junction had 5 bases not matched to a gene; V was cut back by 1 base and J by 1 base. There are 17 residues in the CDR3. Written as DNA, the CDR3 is TGTGCCAGCAGTGAAGTATTTGCGGGAGGGTCCTACAATGAGCAGTTCTTC. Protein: CASSEVFAGGSYNEQFF.

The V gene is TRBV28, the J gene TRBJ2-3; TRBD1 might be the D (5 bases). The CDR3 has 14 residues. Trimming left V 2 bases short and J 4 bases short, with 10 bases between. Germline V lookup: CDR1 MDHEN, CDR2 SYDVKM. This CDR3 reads CASSLGLRADTQYF. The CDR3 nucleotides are TGTGCCAGCAGTTTAGGTCTCAGGGCAGATACGCAGTATTTT.

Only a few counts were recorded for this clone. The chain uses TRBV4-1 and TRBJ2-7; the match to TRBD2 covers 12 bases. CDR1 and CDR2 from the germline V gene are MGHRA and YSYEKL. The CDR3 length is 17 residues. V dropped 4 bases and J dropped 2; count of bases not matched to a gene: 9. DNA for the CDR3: TGCGCCAGCAGCCTCATAGGACTAGCGGGGATCGCCTACGAGCAGTACTTC. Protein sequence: CASSLIGLAGIAYEQYF.

CDR3 DNA: TGCGCCAGCAGCTTGGAATGGGGTTTGGGCTATGGCTACACCTTC. This sequence encodes CASSLEWGLGYGYTF. V is TRBV5-1 and J is TRBJ1-2; D is uncertain. The V and J ends lost 0 bases and 4 bases respectively, with 13 bases between them. The germline V gene encodes CDR1 SGHRS and CDR2 YFSETQ. The CDR3 loop spans 15 amino acids.

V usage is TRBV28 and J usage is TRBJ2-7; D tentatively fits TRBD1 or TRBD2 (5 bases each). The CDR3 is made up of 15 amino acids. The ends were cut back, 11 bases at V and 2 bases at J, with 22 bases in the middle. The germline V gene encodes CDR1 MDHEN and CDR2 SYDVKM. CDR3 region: CAGTKGTNNPYEQYF. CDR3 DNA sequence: TGTGCCGGCACTAAAGGGACCAACAACCCCTACGAGCAGTACTTC. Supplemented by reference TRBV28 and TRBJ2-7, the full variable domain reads DVKVTQSSRYLVKRTGEKVFLECVQDMDHENMFWYRQDPGLGLRLIYFSYDVKMKEKGDIPEGYSVSREKKERFSLILESASTNQTSMYLCAGTKGTNNPYEQYFGPGTRLTVT.

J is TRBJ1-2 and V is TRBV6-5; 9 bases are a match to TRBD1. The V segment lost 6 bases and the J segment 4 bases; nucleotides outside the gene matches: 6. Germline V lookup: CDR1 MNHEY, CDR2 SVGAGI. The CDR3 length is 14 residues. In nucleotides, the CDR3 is TGTGCCAGCAGCCCCGGGACAGGGATCTATGGCTACACCTTC. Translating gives CASSPGTGIYGYTF.

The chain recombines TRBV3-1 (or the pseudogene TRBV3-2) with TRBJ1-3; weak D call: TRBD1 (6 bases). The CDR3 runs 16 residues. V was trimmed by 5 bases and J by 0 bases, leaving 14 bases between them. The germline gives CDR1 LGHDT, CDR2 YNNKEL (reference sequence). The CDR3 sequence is CASSIRTVLSGNTIYF. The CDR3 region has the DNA TGTGCCAGCAGCATCAGGACAGTTCTCTCTGGAAACACCATATATTTT.

The CDR3 loop reads CAWSLHPSNTGELFF. The CDR3, as DNA: TGTGCCTGGAGTCTGCACCCCTCGAACACCGGGGAGCTGTTTTTT. This chain joins TRBV30 and TRBJ2-2; D is unclear. V lost 2 bases, J lost 0 bases, and 10 bases lay in between. The CDR3 extends over 15 amino acids. Germline V CDR1 and CDR2: GTSNPN, SVGIG (reference sequence).

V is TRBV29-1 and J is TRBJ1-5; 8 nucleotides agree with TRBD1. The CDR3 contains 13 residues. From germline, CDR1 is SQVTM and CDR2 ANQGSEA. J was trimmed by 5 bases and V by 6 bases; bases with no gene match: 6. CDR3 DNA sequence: TGCAGCGTCCAGGGGACAGGTGATCAGCCCCAGCATTTT. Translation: CSVQGTGDQPQHF.

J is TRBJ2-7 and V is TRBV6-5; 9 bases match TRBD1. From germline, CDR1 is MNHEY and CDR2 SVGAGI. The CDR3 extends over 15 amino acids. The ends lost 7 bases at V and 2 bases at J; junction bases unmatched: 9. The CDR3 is CASMRRGTGPYEQYF. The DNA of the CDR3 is TGTGCCAGCATGAGGCGCGGGACAGGGCCCTACGAGCAGTACTTC.

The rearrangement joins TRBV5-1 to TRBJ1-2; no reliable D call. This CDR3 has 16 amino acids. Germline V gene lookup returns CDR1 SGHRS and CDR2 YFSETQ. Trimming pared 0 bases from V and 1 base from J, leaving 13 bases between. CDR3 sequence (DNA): TGCGCCAGCAGCTTGGATCGCCTCTCGCTTAACTATGGCTACACCTTC. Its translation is CASSLDRLSLNYGYTF.

The CDR3, as DNA: TGTGCCACCAGCAGAGATAAGCAAGGAGTCACTGAAGCTTTCTTT. Translation gives CATSRDKQGVTEAFF. The chain is built from TRBV15 and TRBJ1-1, with no clear D. This CDR3 has 15 amino acids. Germline V lookup: CDR1 LNHNV, CDR2 YYDKDF (reference sequence). The V end was cut by 0 bases, the J end by 4 bases, with 12 bases between.

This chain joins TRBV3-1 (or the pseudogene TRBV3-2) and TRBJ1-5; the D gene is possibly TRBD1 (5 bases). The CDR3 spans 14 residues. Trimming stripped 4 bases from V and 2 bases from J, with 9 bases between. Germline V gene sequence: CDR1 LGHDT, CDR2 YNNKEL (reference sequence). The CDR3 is CASSPSGGNQPQHF. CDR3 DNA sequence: TGTGCCAGCAGCCCTTCGGGGGGCAATCAGCCCCAGCATTTT.

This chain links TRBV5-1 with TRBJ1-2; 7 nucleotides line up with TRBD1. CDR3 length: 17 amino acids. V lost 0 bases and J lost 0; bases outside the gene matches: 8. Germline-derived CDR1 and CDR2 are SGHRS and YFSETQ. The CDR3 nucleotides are TGCGCCAGCAGCTTGGGACAGGGAGGACTTTCTAACTATGGCTACACCTTC. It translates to CASSLGQGGLSNYGYTF.